This T cell receptor beta chain was retrieved from a study of neurological immune-mediated disorders. Synthesis of cDNA used 5'RACE (with 10-nucleotide random UMIs). MiXCR was run by TCRdb on the 5' RACE reads, yielding one entry per CDR3 protein. This sample carries approximately 77,000 distinct CDR3 sequences, roughly 9.9% of them seen once, and the ten largest clones take less than 2%. This clonotype was observed at least ten times. The germline V and J ends were trimmed by 4 bases and 4 bases, with 16 bases remaining between them. The CDR3 runs to 16 residues. Germline V gene data show CDR1 as SGHTA and CDR2 as FQGTGA. The unsorted libraries had their origin in 2 million PBMCs stored at -80 C.

The sequence was collected from a middle-aged man in good health. The specimen was PBMCs. The chain links TRBV7-3 to TRBJ2-2; D ambiguous. As DNA, the CDR3 is TGTGCCAGCAGCTCGAAGCCGGTGGCTTCCACCGGGGAGCTGTTTTTT. Protein sequence: CASSSKPVASTGELFF.